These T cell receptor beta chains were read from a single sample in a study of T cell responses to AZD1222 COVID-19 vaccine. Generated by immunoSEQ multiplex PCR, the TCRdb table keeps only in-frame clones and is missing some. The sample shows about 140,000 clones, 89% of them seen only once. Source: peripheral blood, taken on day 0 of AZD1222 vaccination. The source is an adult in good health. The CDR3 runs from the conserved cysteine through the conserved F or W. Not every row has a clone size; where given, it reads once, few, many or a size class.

CSASALGAGANNEQFF	TRBV20-1	TRBJ2-1	.
CASSFPRYEQYF	TRBV12-3/TRBV12-4	TRBJ2-7	.
CASSESRQGASPLHF	TRBV6-1	TRBJ1-6	.
CASSLANDEQFF	TRBV7-9	TRBJ2-1	.
CASSPTAFGELFF	TRBV6-5	TRBJ2-2	.
CASSQENYRYTF	TRBV5-1	TRBJ1-2	.
CATSRVPQDTGEKLFF	TRBV15	TRBJ1-4	.
CASSMLRETGELFF	TRBV19	TRBJ2-2	.
CASGLPGQEKYF	TRBV12-5	TRBJ2-7	.
CAWSVQGGRDTQYF	TRBV30	TRBJ2-3	once
CASSQDRNTIYF	TRBV11-2	TRBJ1-3	.
CASSQVSLAGGTDTQYF	TRBV3-1/TRBV3-2	TRBJ2-3	.
CASSLRWGTNYGYTF	TRBV27	TRBJ1-2	.
CASSRGREGAQYF	TRBV6-5	TRBJ2-3	.
CASSWTGEAGNTIYF	TRBV6-5	TRBJ1-3	.
CAWSVQGNQPQHF	TRBV30	TRBJ1-5	.
CASSLDTTSGRQTQYF	TRBV7-6	TRBJ2-5	.
CASSAGHQNTEAFF	TRBV5-1	TRBJ1-1	.
CASSIRSRATYEQYF	TRBV6-2/TRBV6-3	TRBJ2-7	.
CASTHGGYGYTF	TRBV7-6	TRBJ1-2	.
CASGLVLGTGNYGYTF	TRBV12-5	TRBJ1-2	.
CASSPETGGPLDTQYF	TRBV7-2	TRBJ2-3	.
CASSEYGYLEQFF	TRBV25-1	TRBJ2-1	.
CASRRAGGGNQPQHF	TRBV2	TRBJ1-5	.
CAASTGGSLTDTQYF	TRBV28	TRBJ2-3	.
CASSGQGNAEAFF	TRBV2	TRBJ1-1	once
CASGRVGINYEKLFF	TRBV2	TRBJ1-4	.
CASSEALGLAGVNEQFF	TRBV2	TRBJ2-1	.
CATSRDRSRSTEAFF	TRBV15	TRBJ1-1	few
CASSSTGGDNTGELFF	TRBV7-3	TRBJ2-2	.
CASSLGRMPEKLFF	TRBV5-1	TRBJ1-4	few
CASSFFGVTEAFF	TRBV5-1	TRBJ1-1	.
CASRGESSGNTIYF	TRBV28	TRBJ1-3	.
CASKWSTGPNQPQHF	TRBV27	TRBJ1-5	.
CASSFRNYNEQFF	TRBV12-3/TRBV12-4	TRBJ2-1	.
CASSQKGTTNTGELFF	TRBV3-1/TRBV3-2	TRBJ2-2	.
CSVGRRTGNTEAFF	TRBV29-1	TRBJ1-1	.
CASSFRVSARPYEQYF	TRBV28	TRBJ2-7	.
CASRTGGETQYF	TRBV12-3/TRBV12-4	TRBJ2-5	.
CASSPPSRGAGGYTF	TRBV11-2	TRBJ1-2	.
CASSSLRVQINGYTF	TRBV7-9	TRBJ1-2	.
CASGPNQPQHF	TRBV27	TRBJ1-5	once